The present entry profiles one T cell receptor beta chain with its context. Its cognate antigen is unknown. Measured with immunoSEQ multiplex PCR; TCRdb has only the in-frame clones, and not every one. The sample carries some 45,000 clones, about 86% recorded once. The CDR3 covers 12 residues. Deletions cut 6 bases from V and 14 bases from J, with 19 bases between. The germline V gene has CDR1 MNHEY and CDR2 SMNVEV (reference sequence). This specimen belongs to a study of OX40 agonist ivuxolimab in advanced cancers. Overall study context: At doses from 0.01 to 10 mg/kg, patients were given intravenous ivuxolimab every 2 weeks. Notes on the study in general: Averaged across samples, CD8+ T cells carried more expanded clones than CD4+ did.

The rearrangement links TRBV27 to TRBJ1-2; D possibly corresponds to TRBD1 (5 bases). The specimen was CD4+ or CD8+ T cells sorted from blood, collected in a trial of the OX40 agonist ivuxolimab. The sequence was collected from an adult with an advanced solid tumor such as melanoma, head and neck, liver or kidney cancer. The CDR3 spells CASSPGGGDLTF. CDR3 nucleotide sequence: TGTGCCAGCAGCCCGGGTGGAGGGGACCTAACCTTC.